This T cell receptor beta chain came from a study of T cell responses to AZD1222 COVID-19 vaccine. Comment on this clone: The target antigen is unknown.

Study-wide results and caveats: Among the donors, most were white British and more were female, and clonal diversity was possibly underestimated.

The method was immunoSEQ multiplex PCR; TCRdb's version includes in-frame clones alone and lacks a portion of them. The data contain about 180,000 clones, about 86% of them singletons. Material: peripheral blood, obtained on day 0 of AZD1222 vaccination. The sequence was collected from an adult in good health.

The CDR3: CSASDRGREKLFF. CDR3 DNA sequence: TGCAGTGCTAGTGACAGGGGACGTGAAAAACTGTTTTTT. The chain joins TRBV20-1 to TRBJ1-4, with TRBD1 matching 8 bases. In germline, CDR1 is DFQATT, CDR2 SNEGSKA (reference sequence). Germline trimming cut 3 bases from V and 7 bases from J; bases unmatched to any gene: 4. This CDR3 comprises 13 residues.